The entry that follows covers one TCR beta chain sequence. Its antigen has not been determined. No base-level quality is on record; no much larger clone is a single base apart. Donors were healthy HIV-negative adults with no recently reported acute infections or vaccinations. Every donor was a Caucasian adult living in Nashville, Tennessee, USA. CD4+ T cells were enriched by magnetic negative selection, after which naive cells were positively selected on CD45RA and the negative fraction was taken as the memory subset. Blood was collected by leukapheresis, and PBMCs were isolated by Ficoll-Histopaque density gradient centrifugation and then cryopreserved in liquid nitrogen vapor phase. Analytical flow cytometry was used to check the purity and quantity of each magnetically sorted T cell population. From each sorted fraction, genomic DNA was isolated and quantified by UV absorbance on a Nanodrop 2000c.

Using the deep immunoSEQ assay, TCR CDR3 regions were amplified from genomic DNA by multiplex PCR. Extracted genomic DNA from each cell subset was distributed evenly across all wells of several immunoSEQ 96-well plates, and each plate was treated as a replicate. Each replicate PCR for sorted subsets received roughly 0.2 ug genomic DNA, equal to about 30,000 T cell genomes. The purified libraries were quantified using a Qubit 3.0 fluorometer, sized with a Bioanalyzer 2100, and then quantified again using the KAPA Library Quantification kit. Each immunoSEQ 96-well plate was sequenced on its own single-read 150-cycle Illumina NextSeq 550 flow cell. The published analysis was carried out like this. Because only junctional sequences without quality scores were contained in the immunoSEQ output, filtering matching that applied to full-length reads could not be performed. To assign V/J genes and CDR3, sequences were annotated against IMGT germline references using PyIR, a Python wrapper for IgBLAST v1.9. Reads were removed for weak V/J assignments (E-value above 1e-6), missing CDR3, stop codons, out-of-frame junctions, or ambiguous translated residues. V3J clonotypes were defined by identical inferred V gene, J gene, and CDR3 amino acid sequence. Percentage overlap between repertoires was calculated by dividing the number of shared unique clonotypes by the size of the smaller repertoire. RTK rarefaction, the Chao1 estimator, and Recon v2.1 estimates of unobserved clonotypes were used to assess repertoire richness. Generation probabilities for all TCRbeta clonotypes obtained by the gDNA method from a handful of donors were computed using OLGA. What TCRdb holds here is the immuneACCESS table cut down to in-frame rearrangements. Part of the clones is not present; checked against another copy, under half of the missing clones reflect an unresolved V gene, and the others are unexplained. That table gives V, J and clone size, and the DNA gave D and trimming. A total of approximately 1,500,000 clones appear in this sample, approximately 98% of them only once. The biggest ten clones account for roughly 0.4% of the sample.

These data are taken from a study of shared clonotypes between healthy human individuals (dated by TCRdb to the early 2020s). Concerning the study at large: The cohort included a few men and a couple of women between 18 and 49 years of age. To increase sequencing depth and limit assay-specific biases, different laboratories used diverse techniques to prepare libraries and sequence TCR repertoires. The study deeply sequenced blood TCR repertoires of about 5 healthy adults to estimate repertoire size and the extent of clonotype sharing between individuals. For each donor, CD4 naive and CD4 memory were each run on three plates, CD8 naive on two plates, and CD8 memory on one plate. Per donor, leukapheresis produced somewhere between about 0.85 and 10 billion PBMCs.

On the study overall, not on this receptor specifically: Only blood was sampled, and tissue TCR repertoires likely differ from those in blood. Sharing across a few donors was observed for around 5% of naive CD4, 3% to 4% of naive CD8, about 2.5% of memory CD4, and about 0.38% of memory CD8 clonotypes. The small number of donors limited the genetic and exposure-history diversity represented. Incomplete sequencing was indicated by rarefaction of sorted-subset datasets, despite the large sequencing depth. Compared with non-shared clonotypes, clonotypes shared by all four sorted-subset donors had higher generation probabilities. Based on pairwise subsampling, the degree of clonotype sharing among donors was expected to be affected by sequencing depth. Estimated clonotype richness was generally larger for naive than for memory subsets.

There are 16 amino acids in the CDR3, from cysteine to phenylalanine inclusive. Here the CDR3 DNA is all that survives: 48 bases in frame from base 1. Reading the germline V gene gives CDR1 MGHDK and CDR2 SYGVNS. Germline trimming: 5 bases from V, 1 base from J; junction bases outside gene matches: 8. The sample consisted of naive CD4+ T cells sorted from blood. The meaning of the sample's cell subset or site label: CD45RA+ positively selected. This receptor was identified in a man aged 25-45 years in good health. This receptor chain uses TRBV25-1 and TRBJ2-3; 8 nucleotides in the junction match TRBD2. The CDR3 amino acid sequence is: CASSRFSGSGTDTQYF. The sequence in DNA is TGTGCCAGCAGTAGATTCAGCGGGAGTGGCACAGATACGCAGTATTTT.